The 16 T cell receptor beta chains below all came from one sample that was sequenced in a study of control samples from healthy donors and cancer patients. TCRdb's table, derived via immunoSEQ multiplex PCR, lists solely in-frame clones and lacks some. The sample includes 40,000 to 60,000 clones, roughly 90% of them seen just once. The source material was PBMCs. The receptors here all came from a man in his forties or fifties with head and neck cancer.

The chain carries TRBV12-5 and TRBJ2-7; 13 bases are a match to TRBD2. The germline CDR1 and CDR2 sequences are LGHNT and FRNRAP. The CDR3 consists of 16 residues. The trim removed 5 bases at V and 5 bases at J, leaving 9 bases unmatched. CDR3 sequence (DNA): TGTGCTAGTGGTACAGGGGCAACTAGCGGGAGGGACGAGCAGTACTTC. It specifies CASGTGATSGRDEQYF.

The V gene is TRBV2, the J gene TRBJ1-5, with D unresolved. Germline CDR1 is SNHLY and CDR2 is FYNNEI. Trimming took 7 bases from V and 5 from J, leaving 18 bases between them. The CDR3 loop spans 15 amino acids. The CDR3 is CASTRRQLKDQPQHF. CDR3 nucleotides: TGTGCCAGCACCAGACGACAACTCAAAGATCAGCCCCAGCATTTT.

J is TRBJ2-2 and V is TRBV19, with TRBD1 identical over 8 bases. The V gene end was trimmed by 3 bases and the J gene end by 5 bases; junction bases not matched to a gene: 11. Germline V gene sequence: CDR1 LNHDA, CDR2 SQIVND (reference sequence). This CDR3 is 17 amino acids long. The CDR3 sequence is CASSIPRTGWLTGELFF. The CDR3 nucleotides read TGTGCCAGTAGTATCCCTAGGACAGGGTGGTTAACCGGGGAGCTGTTTTTT.

The chain has TRBV6-5 and TRBJ2-3, with D possibly matching TRBD2 (5 bases). Germline V gives CDR1 MNHEY, CDR2 SVGAGI. This CDR3 has 15 amino acids. Trimming stripped 0 bases from V and 4 bases from J, with 11 bases between. CDR3 region: CASSYSRARPDTQYF. The CDR3 coding sequence is TGTGCCAGCAGTTACTCGAGGGCCCGTCCAGATACGCAGTATTTT.

V usage is TRBV19 and J usage is TRBJ2-7; D uncertain. Trimming cost V 3 bases and J 2 bases, with 8 bases left between them. The CDR3 is 13 residues long. The germline V gene encodes CDR1 LNHDA and CDR2 SQIVND (reference sequence). CDR3 protein: CASSIAETYEQYF. The CDR3 coding sequence is TGTGCCAGTAGTATTGCCGAAACCTACGAGCAGTACTTC.

The chain joins TRBV7-2 to TRBJ2-7; 8 bases map to TRBD1. The germline gives CDR1 SGHTA, CDR2 FQGNSA. Trimming cost V 4 bases and J 0 bases; bases outside gene matches: 5. This CDR3 has 15 residues. In nucleotides, the CDR3 is TGTGCCAGCAGCTCCCGGACAGGGAGCTCCTACGAGCAGTACTTC. It codes for CASSSRTGSSYEQYF.

CDR3: CASSPGWGLENIQYF. As DNA, the CDR3 is TGTGCCAGCAGTCCCGGCTGGGGGCTGGAGAACATTCAGTACTTC. The chain combines TRBV27 with TRBJ2-4, with a weak D call TRBD1 (6 bases). V was clipped by 5 bases and J by 7 bases, with 18 bases between them. The CDR3 length is 15 residues. Per germline, CDR1 MNHEY and CDR2 SMNVEV (reference sequence).

V gene TRBV19 combines with J gene TRBJ1-1, with 10 nucleotides matching TRBD1. This CDR3 region has 14 residues. Germline lookup yields CDR1 LNHDA and CDR2 SQIVND (reference sequence). V trimming: 6 bases; J trimming: 4 bases; junction bases outside the gene matches: 5. CDR3 sequence: CASRDRGRATEAFF. The DNA of the CDR3 is TGTGCCAGTAGAGACAGGGGGCGGGCCACTGAAGCTTTCTTT. Variable domain in full (rest from reference TRBV19 and TRBJ1-1): DGGITQSPKYLFRKEGQNVTLSCEQNLNHDAMYWYRQDPGQGLRLIYYSQIVNDFQKGDIAEGYSVSREKKESFPLTVTSAQKNPTAFYLCASRDRGRATEAFFGQGTRLTVV.

This clone was found a few times. The CDR3 DNA reads TGTGCCAGCAGTGAAGGCTGGGGGCAGGAGCCCCAGCATTTT. Protein sequence: CASSEGWGQEPQHF. The chain has TRBV6-1 and TRBJ1-5; D is possibly TRBD1 (6 bases). Germline CDR1 is MNHNS and CDR2 is SASEGT. The CDR3 runs 14 residues. V lost 1 base and J 8 bases, leaving 12 bases between the germline ends.

The rearrangement joins TRBV28 to TRBJ2-3; possible D gene TRBD1, 6 bases. Trimming removed 5 bases at V and 1 base at J, with 13 bases between. The CDR3 has 15 residues. Germline-derived CDR1 and CDR2 are MDHEN and SYDVKM. The CDR3 reads CASSVQGQGTDTQYF. The DNA of the CDR3 is TGTGCCAGCAGTGTACAGGGCCAGGGCACAGATACGCAGTATTTT.

The CDR3 loop is CASSAGGPEDTQYF. The CDR3, as DNA: TGTGCCTCGTCAGCGGGAGGCCCCGAAGATACGCAGTATTTT. The V and J genes are TRBV30 and TRBJ2-3, with TRBD2 matching 9 bases. CDR1 and CDR2 (germline): GTSNPN, SVGIG (reference sequence). V lost 7 bases to trimming and J lost 5 bases; unmatched junction nucleotides: 10. This CDR3 region has 14 residues.

The chain joins TRBV10-2 to TRBJ2-1; 11 bases line up with TRBD2. This CDR3 contains 18 residues. Germline lookup yields CDR1 WSHSY and CDR2 SAAADI. The J segment lost 7 bases and the V segment lost 0 bases, leaving 11 bases of the junction unmatched. The CDR3 is CASSESLAGGVSGNEQFF. The CDR3 DNA follows: TGCGCCAGCAGTGAGTCCCTAGCGGGAGGAGTATCGGGGAATGAGCAGTTCTTC.

The V and J genes are TRBV4-3 and TRBJ1-2, with D unresolved. V was trimmed by 1 base and J by 4 bases, leaving 13 bases between them. Per germline, CDR1 LGHNA and CDR2 YSLEER. This CDR3 region has 15 residues. This CDR3 reads CASSQVLGVGYGYTF. DNA of the CDR3: TGCGCCAGCAGCCAAGTGCTCGGGGTGGGCTATGGCTACACCTTC.

The V gene is TRBV2, the J gene TRBJ2-5; 7 bases agree with TRBD2. CDR1 is SNHLY and CDR2 is FYNNEI in the germline V gene. The CDR3 is 15 amino acids. The ends lost 0 bases at V and 4 bases at J; junction bases unmatched: 5. In DNA, the CDR3 is TGTGCCAGCAGTGAAGCGCGGGCGGGAGCAGAGACCCAGTACTTC. Residues: CASSEARAGAETQYF.

The chain employs TRBV5-1 and TRBJ2-7; D tentatively fits TRBD1 or TRBD2 (6 bases each). CDR3 length: 14 residues. Deletions cut 4 bases from V and 3 bases from J, with 14 bases between. Germline lookup yields CDR1 SGHRS and CDR2 YFSETQ. CDR3 DNA: TGCGCCAGCAGCCCGCTCGGGGGCAACTACGAGCAGTACTTC. The encoded protein is CASSPLGGNYEQYF. The whole variable domain, filled in from reference TRBV5-1 and TRBJ2-7, reads KAGVTQTPRYLIKTRGQQVTLSCSPISGHRSVSWYQQTPGQGLQFLFEYFSETQRNKGNFPGRFSGRQFSNSRSEMNVSTLELGDSALYLCASSPLGGNYEQYFGPGTRLTVT.

The J gene is TRBJ2-1, the V gene TRBV27; no firm D call. The CDR3 has 14 residues. CDR1 MNHEY and CDR2 SMNVEV come from the germline V gene (reference sequence). Trimming took off 6 bases at V and 4 bases at J, with 13 bases between the two ends. As DNA, the CDR3 is TGTGCCAGCAGCCCCAGAGCAGGTTACAATGAGCAGTTCTTC. It translates to CASSPRAGYNEQFF.